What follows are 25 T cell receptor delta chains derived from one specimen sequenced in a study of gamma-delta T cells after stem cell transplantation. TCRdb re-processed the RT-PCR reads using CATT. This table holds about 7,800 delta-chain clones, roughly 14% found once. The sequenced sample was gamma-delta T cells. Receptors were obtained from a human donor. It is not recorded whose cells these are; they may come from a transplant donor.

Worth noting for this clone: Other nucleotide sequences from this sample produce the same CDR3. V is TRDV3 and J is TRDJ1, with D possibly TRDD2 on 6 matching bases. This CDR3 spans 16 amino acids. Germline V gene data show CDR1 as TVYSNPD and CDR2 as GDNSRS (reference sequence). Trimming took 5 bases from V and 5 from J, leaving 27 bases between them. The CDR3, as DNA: TGTGCCCTACTAAAACCTTCCCTACGACTGGTGGATAAACTCATCTTT. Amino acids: CALLKPSLRLVDKLIF.

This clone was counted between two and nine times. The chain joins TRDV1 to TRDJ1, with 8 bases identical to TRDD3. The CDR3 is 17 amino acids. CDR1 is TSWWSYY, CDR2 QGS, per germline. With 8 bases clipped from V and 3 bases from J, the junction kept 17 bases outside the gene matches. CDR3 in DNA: TGTGCTCTTAAACATTACTGGGGGCCCCCGTACGCCGATAAACTCATCTTT. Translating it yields CALKHYWGPPYADKLIF.

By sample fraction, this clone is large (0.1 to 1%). The CDR3 loop is CACDTRWGTWDTRQMFF. The CDR3 coding sequence is TGTGCCTGTGACACGCGCTGGGGGACCTGGGACACCCGACAGATGTTTTTC. The gene calls are TRDV2 and TRDJ3; 8 bases fit TRDD3. There are 17 residues in the CDR3. V shed 1 base and J 2 bases; nucleotides not matched to a gene: 3. Germline CDR1 reads GEAIGNYY; CDR2 reads EKD.

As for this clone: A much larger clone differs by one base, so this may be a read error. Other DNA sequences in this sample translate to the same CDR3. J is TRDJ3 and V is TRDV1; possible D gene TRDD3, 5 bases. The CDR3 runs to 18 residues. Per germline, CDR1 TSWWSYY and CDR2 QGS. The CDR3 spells CALGELRALTWDTRQMFF. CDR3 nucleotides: TGTGCTCTTGGGGAACTGCGTGCCTTAACCTGGGACACCCGACAAATGTTTTTC.

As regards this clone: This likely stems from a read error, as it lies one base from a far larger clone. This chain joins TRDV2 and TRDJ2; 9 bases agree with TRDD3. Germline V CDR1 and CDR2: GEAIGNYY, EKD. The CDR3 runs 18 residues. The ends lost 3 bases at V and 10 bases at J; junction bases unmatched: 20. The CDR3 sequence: CACDAPVLGDRRPLQLFF. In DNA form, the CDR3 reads TGTGCCTGTGACGCTCCCGTACTGGGGGACCGACGGCCCTTACAACTCTTCTTT.

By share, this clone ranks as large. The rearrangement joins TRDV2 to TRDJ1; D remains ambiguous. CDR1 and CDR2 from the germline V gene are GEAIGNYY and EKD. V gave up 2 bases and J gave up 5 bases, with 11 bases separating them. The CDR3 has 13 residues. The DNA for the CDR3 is TGTGCCTGTGACAGAGGGCTACCGGATAAACTCATCTTT. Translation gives CACDRGLPDKLIF.

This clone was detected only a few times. Written as DNA, the CDR3 is TGTGCCTTTAGCTCTCGTACTGGGGGATACGCTTTGACAGCACAACTCTTCTTT. Its translation is CAFSSRTGGYALTAQLFF. The rearrangement links TRDV3 to TRDJ2; TRDD3 aligns across 13 bases. From germline, CDR1 is TVYSNPD and CDR2 GDNSRS (reference sequence). V lost 0 bases to trimming and J lost 0 bases; unmatched junction nucleotides: 7. The CDR3 sequence is 18 residues long.

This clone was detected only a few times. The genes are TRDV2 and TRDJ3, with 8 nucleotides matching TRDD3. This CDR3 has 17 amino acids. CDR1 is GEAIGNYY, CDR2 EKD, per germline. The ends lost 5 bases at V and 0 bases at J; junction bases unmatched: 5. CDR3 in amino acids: CACVLWGSSWDTRQMFF. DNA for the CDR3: TGTGCCTGTGTCCTCTGGGGGAGCTCCTGGGACACCCGACAGATGTTTTTC.

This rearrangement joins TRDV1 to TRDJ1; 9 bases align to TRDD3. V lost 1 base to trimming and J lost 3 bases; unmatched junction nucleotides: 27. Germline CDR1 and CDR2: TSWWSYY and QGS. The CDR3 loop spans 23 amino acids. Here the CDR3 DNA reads TGTGCTCTTGGGGAACAATATTCCTTATCGTCCGGGGGATACCCATGGACCCCCGATAAACTCATCTTT. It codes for CALGEQYSLSSGGYPWTPDKLIF.

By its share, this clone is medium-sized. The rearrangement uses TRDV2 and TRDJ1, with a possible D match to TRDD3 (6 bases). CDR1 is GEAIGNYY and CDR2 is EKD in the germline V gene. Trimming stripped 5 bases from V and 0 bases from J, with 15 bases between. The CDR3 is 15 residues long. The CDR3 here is CACVPMGGYTDKLIF. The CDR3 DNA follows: TGTGCCTGTGTCCCAATGGGGGGTTACACCGATAAACTCATCTTT.

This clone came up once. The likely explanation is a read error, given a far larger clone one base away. The CDR3 region is CACVRALGDPVHTDKLIF. The CDR3 region has the DNA TGTGCCTGTGTCAGGGCCCTGGGGGATCCAGTCCACACCGATAAACTCATCTTT. This chain joins TRDV2 and TRDJ1; TRDD3 agrees at 9 bases. The V and J ends lost 5 bases and 0 bases, in that order; junction bases with no gene match: 15. The CDR3 contains 18 residues. Germline CDR1 reads GEAIGNYY; CDR2 reads EKD.

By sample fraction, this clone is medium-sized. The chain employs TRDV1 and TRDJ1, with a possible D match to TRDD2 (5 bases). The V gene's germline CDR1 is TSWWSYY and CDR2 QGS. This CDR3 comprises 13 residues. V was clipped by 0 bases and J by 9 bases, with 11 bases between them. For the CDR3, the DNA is TGTGCTCTTGGGGAACTTCCTTCGGAAGAACTCATCTTT. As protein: CALGELPSEELIF.

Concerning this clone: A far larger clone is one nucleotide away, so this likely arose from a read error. The CDR3, as DNA: TGTGCCTGTGAAACACTGGGGGCCCCTACCGATAAACTCATCTTT. This gives the protein CACETLGAPTDKLIF. V is TRDV2 and J is TRDJ1, with TRDD3 matching over 8 bases. This CDR3 is 15 amino acids long. Germline-derived CDR1 and CDR2 are GEAIGNYY and EKD. J lost 2 bases, V lost 4 bases, and 8 bases had no gene match.

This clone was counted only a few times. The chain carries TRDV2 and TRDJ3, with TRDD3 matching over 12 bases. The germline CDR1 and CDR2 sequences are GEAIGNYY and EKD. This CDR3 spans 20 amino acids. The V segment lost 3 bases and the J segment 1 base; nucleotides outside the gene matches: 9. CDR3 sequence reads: CACDSAGGYALSWDTRQMFF. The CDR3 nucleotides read TGTGCCTGTGACTCCGCTGGGGGATACGCTCTATCCTGGGACACCCGACAGATGTTTTTC.

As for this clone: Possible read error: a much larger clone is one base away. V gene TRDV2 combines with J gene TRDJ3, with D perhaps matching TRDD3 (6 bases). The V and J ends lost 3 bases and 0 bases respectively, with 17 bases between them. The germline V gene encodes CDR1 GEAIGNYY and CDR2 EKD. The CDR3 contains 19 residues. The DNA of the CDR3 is TGTGCCTGTGACGCCGGGGATTGGCGCTGCTCCTGGGACACCCGACAGATGTTTTTC. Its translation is CACDAGDWRCSWDTRQMFF.

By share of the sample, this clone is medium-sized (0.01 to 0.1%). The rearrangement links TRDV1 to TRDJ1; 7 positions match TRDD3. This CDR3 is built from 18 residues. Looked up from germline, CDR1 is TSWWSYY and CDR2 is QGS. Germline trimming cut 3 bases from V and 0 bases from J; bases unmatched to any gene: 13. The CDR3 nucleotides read TGTGCTCTTGGGGAGTCCCATGGATACGCGCTATACACCGATAAACTCATCTTT. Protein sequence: CALGESHGYALYTDKLIF.

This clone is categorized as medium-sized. CDR3 in amino acids: CACPREGSRSWDTRQMFF. CDR3 sequence (DNA): TGTGCCTGTCCCCGAGAGGGGAGCCGCTCCTGGGACACCCGACAGATGTTTTTC. The chain uses TRDV2 and TRDJ3; a weak D match, TRDD3 (5 bases). Germline-derived CDR1 and CDR2 are GEAIGNYY and EKD. V was trimmed by 6 bases and J by 0 bases, leaving 17 bases between them. CDR3 size: 18 residues.

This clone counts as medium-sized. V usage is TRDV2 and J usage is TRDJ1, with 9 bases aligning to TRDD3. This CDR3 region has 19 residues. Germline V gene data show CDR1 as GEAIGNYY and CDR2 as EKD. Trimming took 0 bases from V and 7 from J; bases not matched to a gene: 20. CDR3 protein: CACDTLLQVPTGGVAKLIF. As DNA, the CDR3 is TGTGCCTGTGACACCCTCCTACAGGTCCCTACTGGGGGAGTTGCTAAACTCATCTTT.

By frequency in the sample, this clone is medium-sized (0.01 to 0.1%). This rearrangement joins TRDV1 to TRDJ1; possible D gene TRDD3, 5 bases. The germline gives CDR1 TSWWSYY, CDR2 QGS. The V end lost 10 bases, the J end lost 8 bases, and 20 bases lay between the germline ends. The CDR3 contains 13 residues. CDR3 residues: CAPGENGGSKLIF. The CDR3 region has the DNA TGTGCTCCCGGCGAAAACGGGGGCTCAAAACTCATCTTT.

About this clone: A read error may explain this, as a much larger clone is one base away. This CDR3 reads CACDSGSGGYAGDKLIF. The CDR3 coding sequence is TGTGCCTGTGACTCCGGAAGTGGGGGATACGCCGGCGATAAACTCATCTTT. The chain joins TRDV2 to TRDJ1; 11 nucleotides agree with TRDD3. V dropped 3 bases and J dropped 4; count of bases not matched to a gene: 12. Germline assignment: CDR1 GEAIGNYY and CDR2 EKD. This CDR3 comprises 17 residues.

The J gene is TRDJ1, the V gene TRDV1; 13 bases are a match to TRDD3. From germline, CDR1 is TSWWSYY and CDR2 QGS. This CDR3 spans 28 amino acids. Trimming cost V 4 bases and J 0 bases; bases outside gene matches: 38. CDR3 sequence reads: CALGVYEDGLPPNYWGIRSDTHTDKLIF. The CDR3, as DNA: TGTGCTCTTGGGGTCTATGAGGACGGCCTTCCTCCAAATTACTGGGGGATACGATCCGACACGCACACCGATAAACTCATCTTT.

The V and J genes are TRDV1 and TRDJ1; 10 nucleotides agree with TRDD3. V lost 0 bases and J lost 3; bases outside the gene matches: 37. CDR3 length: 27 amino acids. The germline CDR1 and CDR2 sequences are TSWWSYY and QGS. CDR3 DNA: TGTGCTCTTGGGGAACTCTCGGGTCTGGTCCTCGGTCGTTCCCGGTACTGGGGGATTGGGGGGGCCGATAAACTCATCTTT. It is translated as CALGELSGLVLGRSRYWGIGGADKLIF.

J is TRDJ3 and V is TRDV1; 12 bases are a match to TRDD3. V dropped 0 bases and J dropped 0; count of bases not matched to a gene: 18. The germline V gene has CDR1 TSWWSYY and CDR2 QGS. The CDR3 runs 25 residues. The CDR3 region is CALGELNPRSGTGGYLSWDTRQMFF. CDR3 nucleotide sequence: TGTGCTCTTGGGGAACTAAATCCTCGAAGTGGTACTGGGGGATACCTCTCCTGGGACACCCGACAGATGTTTTTC.

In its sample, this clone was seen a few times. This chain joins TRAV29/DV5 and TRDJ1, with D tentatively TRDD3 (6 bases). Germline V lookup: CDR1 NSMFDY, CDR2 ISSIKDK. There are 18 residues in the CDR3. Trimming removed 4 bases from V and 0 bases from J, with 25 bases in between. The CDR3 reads CAACTWVGDPRHTDKLIF. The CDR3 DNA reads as TGTGCAGCATGTACTTGGGTTGGGGATCCGCGGCACACCGATAAACTCATCTTT.

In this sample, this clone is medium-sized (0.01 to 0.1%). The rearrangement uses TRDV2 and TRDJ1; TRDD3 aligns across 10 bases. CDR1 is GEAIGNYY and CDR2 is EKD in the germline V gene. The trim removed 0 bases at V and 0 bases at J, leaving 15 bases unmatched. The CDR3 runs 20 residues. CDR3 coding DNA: TGTGCCTGTGACACCGTAATCACCTACTGGGGGATTCAGGACACCGATAAACTCATCTTT. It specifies CACDTVITYWGIQDTDKLIF.